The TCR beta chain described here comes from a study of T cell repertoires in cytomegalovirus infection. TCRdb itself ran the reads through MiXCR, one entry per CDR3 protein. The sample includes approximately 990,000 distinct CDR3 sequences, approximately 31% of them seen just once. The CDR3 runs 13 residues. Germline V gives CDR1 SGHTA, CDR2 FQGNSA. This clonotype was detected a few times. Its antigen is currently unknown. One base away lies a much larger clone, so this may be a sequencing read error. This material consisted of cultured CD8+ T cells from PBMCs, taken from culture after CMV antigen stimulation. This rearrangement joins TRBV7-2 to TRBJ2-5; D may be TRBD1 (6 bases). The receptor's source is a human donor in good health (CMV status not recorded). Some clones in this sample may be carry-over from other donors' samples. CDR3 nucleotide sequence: TGTGTCAGCACCGGGGACACGGGAGAGACCCAGTACTTC. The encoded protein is CVSTGDTGETQYF.